The 29 T cell receptor beta chains presented below share a single source sample, sequenced in a study of blood T cell repertoires in COVID-19. Data came from immunoSEQ multiplex PCR; TCRdb stores just in-frame clones and leaves some out. The sample lists 51,000 or so clones, about four fifths occurring once. Sequences were obtained from peripheral blood. The receptors were sampled from a woman older than 75 with COVID-19, enrolled during active disease.

Turning to this clone: Distinct nucleotide sequences in the sample also encode this CDR3. The chain links TRBV6-5 to TRBJ2-2, with TRBD1 identical over 9 bases. This CDR3 has 13 residues. The junction had 0 bases not matched to a gene; V was cut back by 6 bases and J by 4 bases. CDR1 and CDR2 from the germline V gene are MNHEY and SVGAGI. CDR3 sequence (DNA): TGTGCCAGCAGGACAGGGGGCACCGGGGAGCTGTTTTTT. It is translated as CASRTGGTGELFF.

This chain uses TRBV5-5 with TRBJ1-1, with a tentative D call TRBD1 (6 bases). Germline V gives CDR1 SGHKS, CDR2 YYEKEE (reference sequence). V lost 2 bases, J lost 0 bases, and 11 bases lay in between. This CDR3 is built from 15 residues. The CDR3, as DNA: TGTGCCAGCAGCTTTTTAGGGGGGGTGAACACTGAAGCTTTCTTT. It specifies CASSFLGGVNTEAFF.

This chain connects TRBV3-1 (or the pseudogene TRBV3-2) to TRBJ1-2; a possible D gene is TRBD1 (6 bases). This CDR3 is 17 amino acids long. V was pared by 0 bases and J by 0 bases, with 14 bases between. In germline, CDR1 is LGHDT, CDR2 YNNKEL (reference sequence). In DNA form, the CDR3 reads TGTGCCAGCAGCCAAGATCGGGGGGGGCGCCCTAACTATGGCTACACCTTC. It translates to CASSQDRGGRPNYGYTF.

The V call is TRBV3-1 (or the pseudogene TRBV3-2), the J call TRBJ2-7; D is unclear. V lost 4 bases to trimming and J lost 3 bases, with 4 bases between them. CDR1 is LGHDT, CDR2 YNNKEL, per germline (reference sequence). CDR3 length: 11 amino acids. CDR3 sequence: CASSRNYEQYF. CDR3 DNA: TGTGCCAGCAGCCGTAACTACGAGCAGTACTTC.

The chain links TRBV2 to TRBJ1-1; D perhaps matches TRBD1 (6 bases). Trimming removed 9 bases from V and 0 bases from J, with 17 bases in between. The CDR3 is made up of 15 amino acids. Germline lookup yields CDR1 SNHLY and CDR2 FYNNEI. The CDR3 DNA is TGTGCCAGTTTCCGGGACATGAACATGAACACTGAAGCTTTCTTT. As protein: CASFRDMNMNTEAFF.

This clone was observed a single time. The chain links TRBV7-3 to TRBJ2-3; D is undetermined. This CDR3 is built from 13 residues. V was cut by 5 bases and J by 1 base, with 7 bases left in between. Germline CDR1 and CDR2: SGHTA and FQGTGA. The CDR3, as DNA: TGTGCCAGCAGCCCGTCGGGCACAGATACGCAGTATTTT. Protein: CASSPSGTDTQYF.

The chain links TRBV5-5 to TRBJ2-7, with D hard to call. The CDR3 has 12 residues. Germline loops: CDR1 SGHKS, CDR2 YYEKEE (reference sequence). Trimming left V 5 bases short and J 4 bases short, with 10 bases between. DNA for the CDR3: TGTGCCAGCAGAGCCCTCGATTACGAGCAGTACTTC. Amino acid sequence: CASRALDYEQYF.

V is TRBV27 and J is TRBJ1-6; D gene unclear. This CDR3 has 14 amino acids. Germline lookup yields CDR1 MNHEY and CDR2 SMNVEV (reference sequence). The V and J ends lost 3 bases and 10 bases respectively, with 13 bases between them. CDR3 amino acids: CASSFPQAGSPLHF. Written as DNA, the CDR3 is TGTGCCAGCAGTTTTCCCCAAGCGGGATCACCCCTCCACTTT.

CDR3 loop: CASSVADQGAPGNTIYF. The DNA for the CDR3 is TGTGCCAGCAGCGTAGCGGATCAGGGGGCGCCAGGAAACACCATATATTTT. The V call is TRBV9, the J call TRBJ1-3, with 8 bases matching TRBD1. V dropped 0 bases and J dropped 4; count of bases not matched to a gene: 9. CDR1 is SGDLS and CDR2 is YYNGEE in the germline V gene. The CDR3 has 17 residues.

V and J are TRBV3-1 (or the pseudogene TRBV3-2) and TRBJ2-2; no firm D call. The CDR3 totals 15 residues. V lost 4 bases and J 3 bases, leaving 12 bases between the germline ends. Germline V gene data show CDR1 as LGHDT and CDR2 as YNNKEL (reference sequence). CDR3 sequence reads: CASSRGLLDTGELFF. DNA for the CDR3: TGTGCCAGCAGCCGCGGCCTCTTGGACACCGGGGAGCTGTTTTTT.

V is TRBV2 and J is TRBJ1-5; no clear D. V was shortened by 4 bases and J by 6 bases, with 13 bases between the two germline ends. The V gene's germline CDR1 is SNHLY and CDR2 FYNNEI. This CDR3 spans 14 amino acids. DNA for the CDR3: TGTGCCAGCAGTGTGAGAAGGGAGGGTCAGCCCCAGCATTTT. It encodes CASSVRREGQPQHF.

This chain joins TRBV6-6 and TRBJ1-4, with D possibly TRBD1 on 6 matching bases. The V gene lost 6 bases and the J gene lost 7 bases, with 15 bases spanning the gap. Germline V gene sequence: CDR1 MNHNY, CDR2 SVGAGI (reference sequence). This CDR3 spans 14 amino acids. For the CDR3, the DNA is TGTGCCAGCAGGGCAGGGGTTCGGGGTGAAAAACTGTTTTTT. This encodes CASRAGVRGEKLFF.

This chain connects TRBV5-1 to TRBJ1-2; 9 bases are shared with TRBD1. With 4 bases clipped from V and 8 bases from J, the junction kept 6 bases outside the gene matches. The germline CDR1 and CDR2 sequences are SGHRS and YFSETQ. The CDR3 sequence is 13 residues long. CDR3 protein: CASSANRGQGYTF. The CDR3 region has the DNA TGCGCCAGCAGCGCCAACAGGGGGCAGGGCTACACCTTC.

The rearrangement uses TRBV7-6 and TRBJ2-1; D is uncertain. Germline CDR1 and CDR2: SGHVS and FNYEAQ. This CDR3 has 11 amino acids. With 5 bases removed from V and 7 bases from J, the gap between germline ends came to 6 bases. CDR3 DNA: TGTGCCAGCAGCCCGAGTAATGAGCAGTTCTTC. It yields the protein CASSPSNEQFF.

CDR3 DNA: TGTGCCACCGAAGCAGGGGCCAATCAGCCCCAGCATTTT. Translated, it gives CATEAGANQPQHF. The chain combines TRBV24-1 with TRBJ1-5; TRBD1 might be the D (6 bases). Trimming took 9 bases from V and 3 from J, leaving 11 bases between them. Germline V gene lookup returns CDR1 KGHDR and CDR2 SFDVKD. The CDR3 runs 13 residues.

This chain uses TRBV2 with TRBJ2-1; 10 positions match TRBD2. Per germline, CDR1 SNHLY and CDR2 FYNNEI. With V trimmed by 6 bases and J by 7 bases, 9 bases remained unmatched. The CDR3 consists of 15 residues. CDR3 sequence reads: CASRSGRAGKNEQFF. The CDR3, as DNA: TGTGCCAGCAGAAGCGGGAGGGCGGGCAAGAATGAGCAGTTCTTC. Complete variable domain (other parts from reference TRBV2 and TRBJ2-1): EPEVTQTPSHQVTQMGQEVILRCVPISNHLYFYWYRQILGQKVEFLVSFYNNEISEKSEIFDDQFSVERPDGSNFTLKIRSTKLEDSAMYFCASRSGRAGKNEQFFGPGTRLTVL.

The chain links TRBV5-4 to TRBJ2-7; 8 bases map to TRBD1. The germline V gene has CDR1 SGHNT and CDR2 YYREEE (reference sequence). The CDR3 loop spans 15 amino acids. The V and J ends lost 4 bases and 3 bases, in that order; junction bases with no gene match: 9. As DNA, the CDR3 is TGTGCCAGCAGCCAAGCCACAGGGGGACTCTACGAGCAGTACTTC. Its translation: CASSQATGGLYEQYF.

The DNA for the CDR3 is TGTGCCAGCAGCTTAACCGCGGGAATATCCTACGAGCAGTACTTC. This codes for CASSLTAGISYEQYF. This chain links TRBV7-8 with TRBJ2-7, with D perhaps matching TRBD2 (6 bases). The CDR3 has 15 amino acids. Between the trimmed V and J ends, which lost 2 bases and 1 base, there was a span of 12 bases. Germline assignment: CDR1 SGHVS and CDR2 FQNEAQ.

The chain employs TRBV19 and TRBJ1-5, with D tentatively TRBD1 (6 bases). The CDR3 is made up of 15 amino acids. CDR1 and CDR2 (germline): LNHDA, SQIVND (reference sequence). Trimming removed 5 bases from V and 3 bases from J, with 14 bases in between. The CDR3 loop reads CASSPRDRPNQPQHF. CDR3 bases: TGTGCCAGTAGTCCGCGTGACAGGCCCAATCAGCCCCAGCATTTT.

The chain employs TRBV5-1 and TRBJ2-5; D possibly corresponds to TRBD2 (6 bases). CDR3 length equals 15 residues. CDR1 is SGHRS, CDR2 YFSETQ, per germline. V was cut by 3 bases and J by 0 bases, with 12 bases left in between. The CDR3 DNA follows: TGCGCCAGCAGCTCCCCTGGGGGGAACCAAGAGACCCAGTACTTC. Translating gives CASSSPGGNQETQYF.

J is TRBJ2-7 and V is TRBV6-5; D remains ambiguous. This CDR3 spans 13 amino acids. V gave up 6 bases and J gave up 5 bases, with 14 bases separating them. CDR1 is MNHEY and CDR2 is SVGAGI in the germline V gene. In nucleotides, the CDR3 is TGTGCCAGCAGCCCGAACTCTCCCCACGAGCAGTACTTC. Translating it yields CASSPNSPHEQYF.

The genes are TRBV28 and TRBJ1-4, with 8 bases identical to TRBD1. V lost 2 bases to trimming and J lost 8 bases; unmatched junction nucleotides: 7. Germline V gives CDR1 MDHEN, CDR2 SYDVKM. CDR3 length equals 15 residues. Here the CDR3 DNA reads TGTGCCAGCAGTTTACCGACAGGGGTTACGGAAAAACTGTTTTTT. Protein: CASSLPTGVTEKLFF. Full variable domain (rest looked up from reference TRBV28 and TRBJ1-4): DVKVTQSSRYLVKRTGEKVFLECVQDMDHENMFWYRQDPGLGLRLIYFSYDVKMKEKGDIPEGYSVSREKKERFSLILESASTNQTSMYLCASSLPTGVTEKLFFGSGTQLSVL.

The chain combines TRBV11-1 with TRBJ2-1, with 9 bases identical to TRBD2. Per germline, CDR1 SGHAT and CDR2 FQDESV (reference sequence). The CDR3 runs to 15 residues. The V segment lost 1 base and the J segment 5 bases; nucleotides outside the gene matches: 3. The CDR3 DNA sequence: TGTGCCAGCAGCTTAGAACGCGGGAGGGACAATGAGCAGTTCTTC. Residues: CASSLERGRDNEQFF.

The chain carries TRBV9 and TRBJ2-1, with D hard to call. Looked up from germline, CDR1 is SGDLS and CDR2 is YYNGEE. V lost 0 bases, J lost 4 bases, and 11 bases lay in between. CDR3 length equals 15 residues. The CDR3 sequence is CASSVEDVEYNEQFF. The CDR3 nucleotides read TGTGCCAGCAGCGTAGAAGATGTAGAATACAATGAGCAGTTCTTC.

V is TRBV6-5 and J is TRBJ2-1, with 10 bases fitting TRBD1. Losses at the gene ends were 5 bases for V and 7 bases for J; bases not matched to a gene: 2. The CDR3 covers 13 residues. From germline, CDR1 is MNHEY and CDR2 SVGAGI. DNA for the CDR3: TGTGCCAGCAGTACGGACAGGGGGAATGAGCAGTTCTTC. It is translated as CASSTDRGNEQFF.

This chain connects TRBV15 to TRBJ2-7; possible D gene TRBD2, 6 bases. The CDR3 has 16 amino acids. Trimming cost V 0 bases and J 3 bases, with 15 bases left between them. Germline V gene sequence: CDR1 LNHNV, CDR2 YYDKDF (reference sequence). The CDR3 DNA reads TGTGCCACCAGCAGAGAGGTGAGCGCGGGGAACTACGAGCAGTACTTC. As protein: CATSREVSAGNYEQYF. The whole variable domain, filled in from reference TRBV15 and TRBJ2-7, reads DAMVIQNPRYQVTQFGKPVTLSCSQTLNHNVMYWYQQKSSQAPKLLFHYYDKDFNNEADTPDNFQSRRPNTSFCFLDIRSPGLGDTAMYLCATSREVSAGNYEQYFGPGTRLTVT.

This clone has a single count. V gene TRBV7-2 combines with J gene TRBJ1-1; D is undetermined. CDR3 size: 14 residues. The germline gives CDR1 SGHTA, CDR2 FQGNSA. The ends were cut back, 2 bases at V and 1 base at J, with 8 bases in the middle. The CDR3 protein is CASSLSAGNTEAFF. CDR3 in DNA: TGTGCCAGCAGCTTATCTGCCGGGAACACTGAAGCTTTCTTT.

This clone was seen once. The chain combines TRBV5-8 with TRBJ2-7; possibly TRBD2 for D (6 bases). Germline V gene lookup returns CDR1 SGHTS and CDR2 YDEGEE. Trimming took 1 base from V and 1 from J, leaving 9 bases between them. CDR3 size: 14 residues. In DNA, the CDR3 is TGTGCCAGCAGCTTGCGGGGGAAGTCCTACGAGCAGTACTTC. It specifies CASSLRGKSYEQYF.

The chain employs TRBV20-1 and TRBJ2-1; D ambiguous. This CDR3 is 13 amino acids long. CDR1 DFQATT and CDR2 SNEGSKA come from the germline V gene (reference sequence). Deletions cut 3 bases from V and 9 bases from J, with 15 bases between. In DNA, the CDR3 is TGCAGTGCTAGTAGTCTAGAATTTGGTGAGCAGTTCTTC. Translating it yields CSASSLEFGEQFF.